This T cell receptor beta chain comes out of a study of identical twins. General study points: The same donors were not followed; conclusions instead depended on cross-sectional statistical analysis. In monozygotic twins, models underestimated the sharing of out-of-frame TCR alpha. Clonotypes of the beta chain that were abundant in cord blood carried fewer insertions (memory repertoires showed none).

Each CDR3 protein is one row after TCRdb ran MiXCR on the 5' RACE reads. This sample has 250,000 or so distinct CDR3 sequences, with roughly 13% found just once. This clonotype appeared a few times. The antigen is undetermined. Trimming took 1 base from V and 7 from J; bases not matched to a gene: 7. This CDR3 region has 16 residues. The germline V gene encodes CDR1 SGHTA and CDR2 FQGNSA. This sample also belongs to another study, concerning yellow fever vaccine responses in identical twins.

This receptor was identified in a woman in her late teens or twenties in good health. The gene calls are TRBV7-2 and TRBJ2-1; 10 nucleotides agree with TRBD2. The specimen sequenced was memory (CD45RO+) T cells sorted from blood. The CDR3 DNA is TGTGCCAGCAGCTTAGAACGTAGCGGGAGGACGAATGAGCAGTTCTTC. It is translated as CASSLERSGRTNEQFF. Complete variable domain (other parts from reference TRBV7-2 and TRBJ2-1): GAGVSQSPSNKVTEKGKDVELRCDPISGHTALYWYRQSLGQGLEFLIYFQGNSAPDKSGLPSDRFSAERTGGSVSTLTIQRTQQEDSAVYLCASSLERSGRTNEQFFGPGTRLTVL.